Listed below are T cell receptor beta chains from one sample, sequenced in a study of Ad26.COV2.S vaccination and SARS-CoV-2 variants. TCRdb keeps only in-frame clones here, not all; method: immunoSEQ multiplex PCR. In the table there are roughly 700,000 clones, 80% to 90% of which are singletons. The sequencing used peripheral blood, collected in a trial of Ad26.COV2.S vaccine versus placebo. Source of these receptors: a person aged 18-60 years who received the Ad26.COV2.S COVID-19 vaccine or a placebo. CDR3s include the opening cysteine and the closing phenylalanine or tryptophan. D genes are given only for firm matches. The size field is filled for only some rows; it gives once, few, many or a size class.

size	D	V	J	length	DNA	CDR3
.	.	TRBV19	TRBJ1-2	14	TGTGCCAGTAGCCCCGGAGGGGAGGGCTATGGCTACACCTTC	CASSPGGEGYGYTF
.	.	TRBV25-1	TRBJ1-5	13	TGTGCCAGCAGTGGGAGGGGGAATCAGCCCCAGCATTTT	CASSGRGNQPQHF
.	.	TRBV12-3/TRBV12-4	TRBJ2-4	13	TGTGCCAGCAGTTTAGGAGGGGACAACATTCAGTACTTC	CASSLGGDNIQYF
.	.	TRBV10-3	TRBJ2-3	13	TGTGCCATCAGTGGCCGGGGGGCTCCACTTCAATATTTT	CAISGRGAPLQYF
.	.	TRBV30	TRBJ1-2	13	TGTGCCTGGAGAGGGTCAGGGAGGGATGGCTACACCTTC	CAWRGSGRDGYTF
.	.	TRBV7-9	TRBJ1-2	13	TGTGCCAGCAGCTTTGGACAGAACTATGGCTACACCTTC	CASSFGQNYGYTF
few	.	TRBV10-3	TRBJ1-1	11	TGTGCCATCGTTGGGTACGCTGAAGCTTTCTTT	CAIVGYAEAFF
.	.	TRBV5-5	TRBJ1-1	12	TGTGCCAGCAGCTACGGAGGAGGAGAAGCTTTCTTT	CASSYGGGEAFF
.	TRBD2	TRBV11-3	TRBJ2-1	15	TGTGCCAGCAGCCCGTACGGGGGGGCCTCCGATGAGCAGTTCTTC	CASSPYGGASDEQFF
.	.	TRBV7-2	TRBJ2-1	13	TGTGCCAGCAGCTTAGTACCCCCCAATGAGCAGTTCTTC	CASSLVPPNEQFF
.	TRBD2	TRBV11-2	TRBJ2-7	16	TGTGCCAGCAGCCCGAGTTGGGGGCTAGCGGGATACGAGCAGTACTTC	CASSPSWGLAGYEQYF
.	.	TRBV14	TRBJ2-7	12	TGTGCCAGCAGCCACAGCTCCTACGAGCAGTACTTC	CASSHSSYEQYF
.	TRBD2	TRBV5-1	TRBJ2-5	15	TGCGCCAGCAGCTTGGGCCTAGCGGGGGTCGAGACCCAGTACTTC	CASSLGLAGVETQYF
.	TRBD2	TRBV2	TRBJ2-7	13	TGTGCCAGGACGGGACTAGCGGGAGACGAGCAGTACTTC	CARTGLAGDEQYF
few	.	TRBV7-3	TRBJ1-5	13	TGTGCCAGCAGCTCGGACTTCGGGCAGCCCCAGCATTTT	CASSSDFGQPQHF
.	.	TRBV19	TRBJ2-1	19	TGTGCCAGTAGTGAGGGCGATTTCCGGGACGAAGGCTCCTACAATGAGCAGTTCTTC	CASSEGDFRDEGSYNEQFF
.	.	TRBV18	TRBJ2-7	15	TGTGCCAGCTCATCATTCCAGGGAGGGACATACGAGCAGTACTTC	CASSSFQGGTYEQYF
.	.	TRBV24-1	TRBJ2-3	16	TGTGCCACCAGTGACACACGTACAACAGCCACAGATACGCAGTATTTT	CATSDTRTTATDTQYF
.	TRBD1	TRBV6-5	TRBJ2-3	14	TGTGCCAGCAGTAGGGGACAGGGCACAGATACGCAGTATTTT	CASSRGQGTDTQYF
once	TRBD1	TRBV9	TRBJ2-7	15	TGTGCCAGCAGCGTCACCGGGACAGGGTTCTACGAGCAGTACTTC	CASSVTGTGFYEQYF
.	TRBD1	TRBV3-1/TRBV3-2	TRBJ1-1	16	TGTGCCAGCAGCTCCAGGGGGCGAATTCCGAACACTGAAGCTTTCTTT	CASSSRGRIPNTEAFF
.	.	TRBV29-1	TRBJ2-6	13	TGCAGCGTACAACTCTCTGGGGCCAACGTCCTGACTTTC	CSVQLSGANVLTF
.	.	TRBV18	TRBJ2-7	13	TGTGCCAGCTCACCGGGGGGCACCTACGAGCAGTACTTC	CASSPGGTYEQYF
.	.	TRBV7-2	TRBJ1-2	15	TGTGCCAGCAGCTTAGCAGGTGGGACTAACTATGGCTACACCTTC	CASSLAGGTNYGYTF
.	.	TRBV7-9	TRBJ2-2	13	TGTGCCAGCAGCCCCGCTAACACCGGGGAGCTGTTTTTT	CASSPANTGELFF
.	TRBD1	TRBV11-1	TRBJ2-7	14	TGTGCCAGCAGCTCGGACAGGGCCTCCTACGAGCAGTACTTC	CASSSDRASYEQYF
.	TRBD1	TRBV5-4	TRBJ2-5	15	TGTGCCAGCAGTCCAGACAGGGGGCCTCGGGAGACCCAGTACTTC	CASSPDRGPRETQYF
.	.	TRBV2	TRBJ1-5	15	TGTGCCAGGGGGGGTTCTGGGCATAGCAATCAGCCCCAGCATTTT	CARGGSGHSNQPQHF
.	.	TRBV6-5	TRBJ1-1	14	TGTGCCAGCAGTTATTGGGGGGAGAACACTGAAGCTTTCTTT	CASSYWGENTEAFF
.	.	TRBV7-3	TRBJ2-7	13	TGTGCCAGCAGCCTAGGGGCCTCCTACGAGCAGTACTTC	CASSLGASYEQYF
.	TRBD2	TRBV5-6	TRBJ2-1	16	TGTGCCAGCAGCCTAACTAGCGGGGGAGGGTACAATGAGCAGTTCTTC	CASSLTSGGGYNEQFF
.	.	TRBV2	TRBJ2-7	12	TGTGCCAGCAAGGGACAAGCCTACGAGCAGTACTTC	CASKGQAYEQYF
.	TRBD1	TRBV2	TRBJ1-2	14	TGTGCCAGCAGCGAAGCGACAGGGCCCTATGGCTACACCTTC	CASSEATGPYGYTF
few	.	TRBV18	TRBJ1-6	15	TGTGCCAGCTCACAGACTGGGGGCGCCGAGTCACCCCTCCACTTT	CASSQTGGAESPLHF
.	.	TRBV18	TRBJ1-4	15	TGTGCCAGCTCACCTCCAGGGCTGACTAATGAAAAACTGTTTTTT	CASSPPGLTNEKLFF
.	TRBD1	TRBV4-1	TRBJ1-1	17	TGCGCCAGCAGCCAAGATTTGGCAGGGGGCGATACCTCTGAAGCTTTCTTT	CASSQDLAGGDTSEAFF
.	.	TRBV27	TRBJ1-2	16	TGTGCCAGCAGTTCGCCCCCCGGGGCAAAATCTGGTGGCTACACCTTC	CASSSPPGAKSGGYTF
.	TRBD1	TRBV23-1	TRBJ2-1	13	TGCGCCCGTTCCTGGGACAGGGATAATGAGCAGTTCTTC	CARSWDRDNEQFF
.	.	TRBV2	TRBJ2-3	13	TGTGCCAGCAGGGGGGGGCTGAAAGATACGCAGTATTTT	CASRGGLKDTQYF
.	.	TRBV2	TRBJ2-5	12	TGTGCCAGCTCAAGAGGATTCGAGACCCAGTACTTC	CASSRGFETQYF
.	TRBD2	TRBV7-8	TRBJ2-7	15	TGTGCCAGCAGCTTGCGGACTAGCGGGGGGGGTGAGCAGTACTTC	CASSLRTSGGGEQYF
.	.	TRBV12-5	TRBJ2-1	12	TGTGCTAGTGGAACCATTCAGGGTGAGCAGTTCTTC	CASGTIQGEQFF
once	TRBD2	TRBV2	TRBJ2-1	16	TGTGCCAGCAGTGAAGAACTAGCGGCCTCCTACAATGAGCAGTTCTTC	CASSEELAASYNEQFF
.	.	TRBV5-4	TRBJ1-2	15	TGTGCCAGCAAGGTTCAGGGGTCGGCTAACTATGGCTACACCTTC	CASKVQGSANYGYTF
.	TRBD2	TRBV18	TRBJ2-7	15	TGTGCCAGCTCACCACTAGGACTAGGGGCCGGCGAGCAGTACTTC	CASSPLGLGAGEQYF